The T cell receptor beta chain under discussion was sequenced for a study of T-cell reconstitution after alpha-beta-depleted transplantation in children. Preparation of the TCRbeta library was carried out with unique molecular identifiers. From the PCR reads, TCRdb called clonotypes with MiXCR, one entry per CDR3 protein. The table has 500,000 to 600,000 distinct CDR3 sequences, 32% seen once. This clonotype has just a few counts. This receptor was obtained from a human donor who donated a stem cell graft to a child with aplastic anemia. Sequences were derived from PBMCs from the stem cell graft donor, sampled from the stem cell graft.

In nucleotides, the CDR3 is TGCGCCAGCTCCAGGGTCGACCCGAGCACAGATACGCAGTATTTT. This encodes CASSRVDPSTDTQYF. The V and J genes are TRBV5-1 and TRBJ2-3, with D possibly being TRBD1 (5 bases). The V end was cut by 7 bases, the J end by 0 bases, with 15 bases between. The CDR3 loop spans 15 amino acids. Germline V gene data show CDR1 as SGHRS and CDR2 as YFSETQ.